This TCR beta chain was captured by sequencing in a study of somatic mutations in cytotoxic T cells in rheumatoid arthritis. The overall study: T-cell populations stained with V beta antibodies were in some cases flow-sorted at nearly 100% purity, including V beta1+ cells that were sequenced for TCRB.

General study results and limits: Each of about an eighth of the roughly 65 patients had a largest CD8+ clone that made up more than 20% of CD8+ cells.

A word on this clone: Its antigen is unidentified.

J was trimmed by 0 bases and V by 5 bases; bases with no gene match: 4. Germline V CDR1 and CDR2: SGHVS, FNYEAQ. The CDR3 is 15 residues long. Source study methods: Published virus-specific TCRB sequences matched only a few of the patient CD8+ clones exceeding 1%. Sequencing was performed with immunoSEQ multiplex PCR; in TCRdb, only in-frame clones are kept and a portion is missing. V and J calls and clone size are copied from that table; D and trimming were computed from the DNA. There are 6,000 to 8,500 clones in the sample; roughly nine tenths occur only once, and over 20% lies in the top ten. Specimen: CD8+ T cells sorted from blood. J is TRBJ1-3 and V is TRBV7-6, with TRBD1 matching 7 bases. The origin of this receptor is a woman between 65 and 79 years old with rheumatoid arthritis. The CDR3 region has the DNA TGTGCCAGCAGCCCTGACAGGGCCTCTGGAAACACCATATATTTT. Amino acid sequence: CASSPDRASGNTIYF.